Sequencing of this T cell receptor beta chain was carried out in a study of blood T cell repertoires in COVID-19. The protocol was immunoSEQ multiplex PCR, while the TCRdb copy is restricted to in-frame clones and leaves out a portion. The table records under 200,000 clones, 85% to 90% of them present only once. The CDR3 spans 14 residues. Germline V CDR1 and CDR2: SEHNR, FQNEAQ (reference sequence). The V end lost 5 bases, the J end lost 1 base, and 11 bases lay between the germline ends. It was during active infection that Seattle patients were enrolled and then longitudinally followed. Sequenced: peripheral blood. V usage is TRBV7-9 and J usage is TRBJ1-1; unclear D gene. The receptor was derived from a man between 60 and 70 years old with COVID-19, enrolled during active disease. The CDR3 DNA reads TGTGCCAGCAGCCTACCCTTGTGGAACACTGAAGCTTTCTTT. Amino acids: CASSLPLWNTEAFF.